The clone carrying this T cell receptor (beta chain) showed up just once. These data originate in a study of OX40 agonist ivuxolimab in advanced cancers. Study information: The study enrolled dose-escalation patients with hepatocellular carcinoma, melanoma, renal cell or head and neck cancer.

Baseline, cycle 4 day 1, and cycle 7 day 1 were the blood sampling points. Data came from immunoSEQ multiplex PCR; TCRdb stores just in-frame clones and leaves some out. The data hold about 10,000 clones, with around 80% observed a single time. Sequenced here: CD4+ or CD8+ T cells sorted from blood, sampled in a trial of the OX40 agonist ivuxolimab. The TCR was taken from an adult with an advanced solid tumor such as melanoma, head and neck, liver or kidney cancer.

CDR3: CASSNGGELFF. In DNA, the CDR3 is TGTGCCAGTAGTAACGGCGGGGAGCTGTTTTTT. The chain uses TRBV19 and TRBJ2-2; D is uncertain. The CDR3 contains 11 residues. Germline V gene data show CDR1 as LNHDA and CDR2 as SQIVND (reference sequence). V dropped 4 bases and J dropped 7 bases, with 4 bases sitting between them.